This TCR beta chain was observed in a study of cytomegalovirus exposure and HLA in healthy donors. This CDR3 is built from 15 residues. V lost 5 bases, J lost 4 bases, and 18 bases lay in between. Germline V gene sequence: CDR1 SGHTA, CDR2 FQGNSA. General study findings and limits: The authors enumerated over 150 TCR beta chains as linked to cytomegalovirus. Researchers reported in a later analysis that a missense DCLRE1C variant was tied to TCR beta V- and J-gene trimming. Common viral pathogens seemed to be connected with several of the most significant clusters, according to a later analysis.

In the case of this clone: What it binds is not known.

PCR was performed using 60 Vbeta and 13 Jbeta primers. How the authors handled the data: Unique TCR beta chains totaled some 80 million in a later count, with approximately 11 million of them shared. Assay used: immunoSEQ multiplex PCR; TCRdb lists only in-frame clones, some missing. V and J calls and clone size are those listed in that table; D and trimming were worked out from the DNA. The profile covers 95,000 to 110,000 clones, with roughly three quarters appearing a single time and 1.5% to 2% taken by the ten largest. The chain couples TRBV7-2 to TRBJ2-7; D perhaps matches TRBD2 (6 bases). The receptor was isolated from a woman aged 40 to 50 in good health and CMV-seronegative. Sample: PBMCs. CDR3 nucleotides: TGTGCCAGCAGCCCAAGTGGGACTGGGACTTACGAGCAGTACTTC. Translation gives CASSPSGTGTYEQYF.